The present T cell receptor beta chain was sequenced within a study of cytomegalovirus exposure and HLA in healthy donors. Study as a whole: Among about 179 million T cells, an earlier analysis found 117 million unique TCR beta sequences.

The PCR was carried out with 60 Vbeta primers and 13 Jbeta primers. The data were produced by immunoSEQ multiplex PCR, yet TCRdb's version contains in-frame clones alone and is incomplete. The profile shows about 160,000 clones, over 75% of them singletons. With regard to this clone: Its target is not known.

Study results and limitations: Later on, a genetic analysis was performed. It linked a missense variant in DCLRE1C with V- and J-gene trimming of TCR beta. The study put 150 to 200 TCR beta chains on its list as cytomegalovirus-associated. Later on, an analysis tied approximately 15,000 TCR beta sequences to HLA alleles at 0.05 false discovery rate.

This CDR3 contains 14 residues. V lost 7 bases to trimming and J lost 5 bases; unmatched junction nucleotides: 8. The germline V gene has CDR1 SGHTA and CDR2 FQGNSA. The V call is TRBV7-2, the J call TRBJ2-3; 8 nucleotides align to TRBD2. This receptor was identified in a man aged 50-60 years in good health and CMV-seropositive. The sequenced sample was PBMCs. CDR3 in amino acids: CASTLGLAGDTQYF. The DNA for the CDR3 is TGTGCCAGCACCCTTGGACTAGCCGGAGATACGCAGTATTTT.